Following are 6 T cell receptor beta chains from one sample sequenced in a study of early T cells in non-severe SARS-CoV-2 infection. TCRdb independently ran MiXCR on the 5' RACE reads; one entry per CDR3 protein. The sample has about 69,000 distinct CDR3 sequences; around a tenth are singletons. What was sequenced was whole blood. The receptors were gathered from an adult who was a healthcare worker with PCR-confirmed SARS-CoV-2 infection or an uninfected control (not recorded which).

The sample holds many counts of this clonotype. The chain links TRBV20-1 to TRBJ2-1, with TRBD2 as a possible D gene (6 bases). Trimming took 3 bases from V and 5 from J, leaving 14 bases between them. This CDR3 has 14 residues. Germline V lookup: CDR1 DFQATT, CDR2 SNEGSKA (reference sequence). The CDR3 region is CSASRVAEDNEQFF. In DNA form, the CDR3 reads TGCAGTGCTAGTCGGGTAGCGGAGGACAATGAGCAGTTCTTC.

This chain connects TRBV3-1 to TRBJ2-2, with TRBD1 matching 8 bases. The CDR3 spans 16 residues. Germline V lookup: CDR1 LGHDT, CDR2 YNNKEL (reference sequence). The V gene end was trimmed by 2 bases and the J gene end by 4 bases; junction bases not matched to a gene: 6. CDR3 region: CASSQSGQGRTGELFF. The CDR3 DNA sequence: TGTGCCAGCAGCCAAAGTGGACAGGGTCGCACCGGGGAGCTGTTTTTT. The variable domain in full, completed from reference TRBV3-1 and TRBJ2-2, reads DTAVSQTPKYLVTQMGNDKSIKCEQNLGHDTMYWYKQDSKKFLKIMFSYNNKELIINETVPNRFSPKSPDKAHLNLHINSLELGDSAVYFCASSQSGQGRTGELFFGEGSRLTVL.

This clonotype was found a few times. The V and J genes are TRBV19 and TRBJ1-2; D is ambiguous. The CDR3 is made up of 11 amino acids. Germline V gene sequence: CDR1 LNHDA, CDR2 SQIVND (reference sequence). V was shortened by 9 bases and J by 8 bases, with 13 bases between the two germline ends. This CDR3 reads CASHELGGYTF. The CDR3 DNA sequence: TGTGCCAGCCACGAGCTAGGGGGCTACACCTTC.

This rearrangement joins TRBV7-8 to TRBJ2-2; no firm D call. V was clipped by 2 bases and J by 3 bases, with 13 bases between them. CDR3 size: 16 residues. Germline assignment: CDR1 SGHVS and CDR2 FQNEAQ. This CDR3 reads CASSLPNFRDTGELFF. The CDR3 DNA reads as TGTGCCAGCAGCTTACCGAACTTTAGGGACACCGGGGAGCTGTTTTTT.

The chain has TRBV12-5 and TRBJ1-1; D is uncertain. Germline-derived CDR1 and CDR2 are LGHNT and FRNRAP. The V gene lost 0 bases and the J gene lost 3 bases, with 11 bases spanning the gap. This CDR3 is 15 amino acids long. In DNA form, the CDR3 reads TGTGCTAGTGGTTTGGTATTGGGAGCTTACACTGAAGCTTTCTTT. Protein sequence: CASGLVLGAYTEAFF.

This clonotype was observed a handful of times. CDR3 nucleotide sequence: TGTGCCAGCAGCCAAGGTCGTAATCAGCCCCAGCATTTT. Translation gives CASSQGRNQPQHF. The chain uses TRBV16 and TRBJ1-5; D gene unclear. The CDR3 is made up of 13 amino acids. Germline V gives CDR1 KGHSY, CDR2 FQNENV. V was clipped by 2 bases and J by 4 bases, with 6 bases between them.